This TCR beta chain is from a study of blood T cell repertoires in COVID-19. Study overall: Collection of acute and convalescent COVID-19 samples took place in the United States, Italy and Spain. The analysed material was cDNA or gDNA that came from T cells, B-cell-depleted T cells, or PBMCs.

Study processing details: Estimates of nucleated cell counts were drawn from the amplification of reference gene primers. Some clones are missing from TCRdb's copy, which holds only in-frame ones; the method was immunoSEQ multiplex PCR. V and J calls and clone size are copied from that table; D and trimming were computed from the DNA. The sample contains fewer than 140,000 clones, approximately 80% of which appear only once. The TCR sequence derives from a woman in her fifties or sixties with acute or convalescent COVID-19. What was sequenced was peripheral blood.

The CDR3, as DNA: TGTGCCACCAGTGATTCCGGGGTGTCAGATACGCAGTATTTT. Translating gives CATSDSGVSDTQYF. This rearrangement joins TRBV24-1 to TRBJ2-3, with a tentative D call TRBD2 (5 bases). V lost 2 bases, J lost 4 bases, and 9 bases lay in between. The germline CDR1 and CDR2 sequences are KGHDR and SFDVKD. The CDR3 totals 14 residues.